The present T cell receptor beta chain was sequenced within a study of PD-1 blockade in classical Hodgkin lymphoma. Regarding this clone: As yet, its antigen is unknown.

Autologous stem cell transplantation was followed by relapse in every patient, and brentuximab vedotin exposure varied. Whole-study results and caveats: Healthy donors reportedly exceeded newly diagnosed patients in baseline TCR diversity.

The protocol was immunoSEQ multiplex PCR, while the TCRdb copy is restricted to in-frame clones and leaves out a portion. The data contain some 58,000 clones, 70% to 90% of them singletons. Germline V lookup: CDR1 MGHRA, CDR2 YSYEKL. Trimming removed 0 bases at V and 6 bases at J, with 14 bases between. The CDR3 spans 16 residues. Specimen: peripheral blood mononuclear cells (PBMCs), collected before the second cycle of nivolumab. The receptor's source is a human donor with classical Hodgkin lymphoma. The chain joins TRBV4-1 to TRBJ2-2; D may match TRBD1 or TRBD2 (6 bases each). CDR3 DNA sequence: TGCGCCAGCAGCCAAGAAGGCCCGGGGGCGGCCGGGGAGCTGTTTTTT. It is translated as CASSQEGPGAAGELFF.